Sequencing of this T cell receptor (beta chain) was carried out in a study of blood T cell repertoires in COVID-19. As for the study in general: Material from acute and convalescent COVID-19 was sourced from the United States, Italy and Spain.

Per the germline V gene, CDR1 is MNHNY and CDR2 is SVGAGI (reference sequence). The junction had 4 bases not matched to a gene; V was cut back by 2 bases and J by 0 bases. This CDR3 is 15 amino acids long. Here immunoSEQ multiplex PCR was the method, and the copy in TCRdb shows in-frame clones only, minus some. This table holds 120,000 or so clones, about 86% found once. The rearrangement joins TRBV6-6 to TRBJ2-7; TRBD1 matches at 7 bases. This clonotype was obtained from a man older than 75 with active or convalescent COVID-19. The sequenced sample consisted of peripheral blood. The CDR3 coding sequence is TGTGCCAGCAGTTACACCCGGGACAGCTCCTACGAGCAGTACTTC. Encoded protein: CASSYTRDSSYEQYF.